This T cell receptor beta chain originates from a study of T cell responses to AZD1222 COVID-19 vaccine. A note on this clone: The antigen remains undetermined.

Study conclusions and caveats: The sample set comprised mostly white British donors with more females, and clonal diversity was possibly underestimated. Regions 160-218 and 743-854 dominated among vaccine-associated CD4 TCRs spanning spike.

Data came from immunoSEQ multiplex PCR; TCRdb stores just in-frame clones and leaves some out. The profile covers around 89,000 clones, with around nine tenths appearing a single time and around 5.5% taken by the ten largest. The CDR3 runs 15 residues. Trimming cost V 0 bases and J 6 bases; bases outside gene matches: 4. In germline, CDR1 is SEHNR, CDR2 FQNEAQ (reference sequence). This sample comprised peripheral blood, obtained 28 days after the second AZD1222 dose. The clonotype comes from an adult who received the AZD1222 COVID-19 vaccine. V gene TRBV7-9 combines with J gene TRBJ2-2; 7 bases are shared with TRBD1. For the CDR3, the DNA is TGTGCCAGCAGCTTAGCAGGGACAGAGTCCGGGGAGCTGTTTTTT. Translation: CASSLAGTESGELFF. The complete variable domain, with remaining parts taken from reference TRBV7-9 and TRBJ2-2, reads DTGVSQNPRHKITKRGQNVTFRCDPISEHNRLYWYRQTLGQGPEFLTYFQNEAQLEKSRLLSDRFSAERPKGSFSTLEIQRTEQGDSAMYLCASSLAGTESGELFFGEGSRLTVL.